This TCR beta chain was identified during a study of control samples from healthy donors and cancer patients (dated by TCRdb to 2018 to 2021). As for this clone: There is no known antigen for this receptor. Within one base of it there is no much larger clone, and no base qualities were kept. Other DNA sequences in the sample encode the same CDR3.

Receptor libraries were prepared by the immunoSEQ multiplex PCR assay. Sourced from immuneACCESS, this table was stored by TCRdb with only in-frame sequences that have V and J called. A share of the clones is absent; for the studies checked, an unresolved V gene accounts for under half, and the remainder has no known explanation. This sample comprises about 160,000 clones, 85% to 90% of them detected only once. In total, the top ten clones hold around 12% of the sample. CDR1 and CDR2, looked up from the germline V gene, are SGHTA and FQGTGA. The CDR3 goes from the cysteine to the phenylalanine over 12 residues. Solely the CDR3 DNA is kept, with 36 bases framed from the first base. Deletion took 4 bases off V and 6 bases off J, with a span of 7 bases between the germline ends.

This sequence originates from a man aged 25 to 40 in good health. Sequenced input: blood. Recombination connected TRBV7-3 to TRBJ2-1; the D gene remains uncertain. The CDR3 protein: CASSSQGNEQFF. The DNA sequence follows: TGTGCCAGCAGCTCCCAAGGCAATGAGCAGTTCTTC.